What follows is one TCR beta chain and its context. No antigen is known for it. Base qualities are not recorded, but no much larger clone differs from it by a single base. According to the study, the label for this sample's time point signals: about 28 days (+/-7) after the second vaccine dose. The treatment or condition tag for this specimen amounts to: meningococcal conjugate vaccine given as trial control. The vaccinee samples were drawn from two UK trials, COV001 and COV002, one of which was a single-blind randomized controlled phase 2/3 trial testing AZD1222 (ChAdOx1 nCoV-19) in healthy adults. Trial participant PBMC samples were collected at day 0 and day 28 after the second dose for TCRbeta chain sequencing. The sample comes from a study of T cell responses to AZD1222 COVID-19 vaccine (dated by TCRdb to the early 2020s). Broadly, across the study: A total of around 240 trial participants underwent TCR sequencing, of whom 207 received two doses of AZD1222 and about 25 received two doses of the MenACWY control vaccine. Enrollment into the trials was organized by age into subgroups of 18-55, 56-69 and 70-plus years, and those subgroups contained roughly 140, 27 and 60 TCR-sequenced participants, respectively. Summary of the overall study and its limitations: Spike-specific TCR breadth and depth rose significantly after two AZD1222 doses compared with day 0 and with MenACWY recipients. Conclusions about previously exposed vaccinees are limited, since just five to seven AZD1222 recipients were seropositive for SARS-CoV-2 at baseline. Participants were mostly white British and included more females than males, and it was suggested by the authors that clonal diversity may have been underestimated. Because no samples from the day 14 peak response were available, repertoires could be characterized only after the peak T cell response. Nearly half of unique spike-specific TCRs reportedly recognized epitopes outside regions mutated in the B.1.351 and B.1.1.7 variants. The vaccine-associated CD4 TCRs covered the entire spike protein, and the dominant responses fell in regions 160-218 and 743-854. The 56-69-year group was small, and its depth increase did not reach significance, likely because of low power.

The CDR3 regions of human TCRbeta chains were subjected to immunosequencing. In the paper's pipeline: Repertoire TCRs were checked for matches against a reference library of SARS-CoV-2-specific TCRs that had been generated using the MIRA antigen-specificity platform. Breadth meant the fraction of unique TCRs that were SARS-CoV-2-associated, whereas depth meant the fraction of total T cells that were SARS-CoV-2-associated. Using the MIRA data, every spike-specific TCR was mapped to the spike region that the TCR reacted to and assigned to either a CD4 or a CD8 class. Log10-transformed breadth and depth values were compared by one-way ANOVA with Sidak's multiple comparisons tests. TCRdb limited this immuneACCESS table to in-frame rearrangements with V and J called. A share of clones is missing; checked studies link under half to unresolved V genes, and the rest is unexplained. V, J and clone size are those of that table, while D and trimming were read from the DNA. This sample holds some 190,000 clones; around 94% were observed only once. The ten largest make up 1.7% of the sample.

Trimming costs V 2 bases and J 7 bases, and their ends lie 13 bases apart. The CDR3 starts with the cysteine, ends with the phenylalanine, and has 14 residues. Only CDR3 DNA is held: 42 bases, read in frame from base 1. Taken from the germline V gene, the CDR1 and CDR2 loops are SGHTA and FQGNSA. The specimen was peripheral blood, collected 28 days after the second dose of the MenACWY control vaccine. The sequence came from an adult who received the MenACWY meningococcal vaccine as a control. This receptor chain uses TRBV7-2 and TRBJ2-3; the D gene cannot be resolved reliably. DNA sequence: TGTGCCAGCAGCTTAATTAAGGCGACAAATACGCAGTATTTT. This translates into CASSLIKATNTQYF.